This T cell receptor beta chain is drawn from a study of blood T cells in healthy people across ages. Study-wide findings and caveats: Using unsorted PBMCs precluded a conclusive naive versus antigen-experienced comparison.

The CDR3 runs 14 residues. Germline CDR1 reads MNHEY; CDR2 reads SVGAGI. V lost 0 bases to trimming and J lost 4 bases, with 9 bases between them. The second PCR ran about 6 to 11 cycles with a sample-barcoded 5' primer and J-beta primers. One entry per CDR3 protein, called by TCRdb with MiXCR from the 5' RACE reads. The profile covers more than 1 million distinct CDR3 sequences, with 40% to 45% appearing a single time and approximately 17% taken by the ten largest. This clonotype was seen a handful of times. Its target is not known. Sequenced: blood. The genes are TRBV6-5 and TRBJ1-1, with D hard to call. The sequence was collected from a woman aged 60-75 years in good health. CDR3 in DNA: TGTGCCAGCAGTTACTCCGGGCGGACCACTGAAGCTTTCTTT. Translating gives CASSYSGRTTEAFF.